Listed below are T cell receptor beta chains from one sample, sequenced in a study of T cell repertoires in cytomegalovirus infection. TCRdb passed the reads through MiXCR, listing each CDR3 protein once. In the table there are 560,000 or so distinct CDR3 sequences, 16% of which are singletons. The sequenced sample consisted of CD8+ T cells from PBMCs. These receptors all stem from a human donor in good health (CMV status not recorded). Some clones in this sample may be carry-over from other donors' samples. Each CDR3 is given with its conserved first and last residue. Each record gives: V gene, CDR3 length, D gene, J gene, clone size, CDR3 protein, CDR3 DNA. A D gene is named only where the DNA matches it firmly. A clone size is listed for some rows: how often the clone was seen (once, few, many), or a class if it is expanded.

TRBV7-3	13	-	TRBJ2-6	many	CASSSGSPNVLTF	TGTGCCAGCAGTTCTGGGAGTCCCAACGTCCTGACTTTC
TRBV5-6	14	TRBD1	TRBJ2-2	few	CASSRDRETGELFF	TGTGCCAGCAGCCGGGACAGGGAGACCGGGGAGCTGTTTTTT
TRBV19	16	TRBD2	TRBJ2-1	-	CASSVRTSGNGGEQFF	TGTGCCAGTAGTGTCCGGACTAGCGGGAATGGGGGTGAGCAGTTCTTC
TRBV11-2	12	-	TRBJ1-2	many	CASSPTGIGYTF	TGTGCCAGCAGCCCAACAGGGATTGGCTACACCTTC
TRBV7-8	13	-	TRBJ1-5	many	CASSFDIGKPQHF	TGTGCCAGCAGCTTCGACATCGGGAAGCCCCAGCATTTT
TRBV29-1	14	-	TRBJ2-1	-	CSVRDFYSYNEQFF	TGCAGCGTTAGGGACTTCTACTCCTACAATGAGCAGTTCTTC
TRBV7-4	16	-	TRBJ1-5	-	CASSPGTPAGNQPQHF	TGTGCCAGCAGCCCAGGGACACCCGCCGGCAATCAGCCCCAGCATTTT
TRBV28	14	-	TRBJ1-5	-	CATTDSYSNQPQHF	TGTGCCACCACGGACAGCTATAGCAATCAGCCCCAGCATTTT
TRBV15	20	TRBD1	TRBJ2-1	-	CATSRDRGTGVSVDYNEQFF	TGTGCCACCAGCAGAGATCGAGGGACAGGGGTTAGTGTCGACTACAATGAGCAGTTCTTC
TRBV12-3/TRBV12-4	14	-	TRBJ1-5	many	CASSLKGPLKPQHF	TGTGCCAGCAGTTTAAAGGGACCGCTTAAGCCCCAGCATTTT
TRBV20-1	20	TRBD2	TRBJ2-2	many	CSALPETSGRVRENTGELFF	TGCAGTGCCCTCCCCGAGACTAGCGGGAGGGTTAGGGAGAACACCGGGGAGCTGTTTTTT
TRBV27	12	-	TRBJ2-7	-	CASSGDSDEQYF	TGTGCCAGCAGTGGGGATTCAGACGAGCAGTACTTC
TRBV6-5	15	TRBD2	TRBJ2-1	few	CASSLLAGGLFEQFF	TGTGCCAGCAGTTTACTAGCGGGGGGCCTTTTTGAGCAGTTCTTC
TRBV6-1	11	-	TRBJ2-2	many	CASQGTGELFF	TGTGCCAGCCAGGGCACCGGGGAGCTGTTTTTT
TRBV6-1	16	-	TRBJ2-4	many	CASSPGLKIAKNIQYF	TGTGCCAGCAGCCCAGGCCTGAAGATAGCCAAAAACATTCAGTACTTC
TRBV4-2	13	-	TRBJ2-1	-	CASSQDRVDEQFF	TGTGCCAGCAGCCAAGATCGAGTCGATGAGCAGTTCTTC
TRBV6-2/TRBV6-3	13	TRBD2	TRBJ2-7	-	CASSPRDYYEQYF	TGTGCCAGCAGTCCTCGGGACTACTACGAGCAGTACTTC
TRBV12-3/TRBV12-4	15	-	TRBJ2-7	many	CASSSTAGRSREQYF	TGTGCCAGCAGCTCTACCGCTGGGAGGAGTCGCGAGCAGTACTTC
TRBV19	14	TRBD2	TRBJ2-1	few	CASKLAGVYNEQFF	TGTGCCAGCAAACTAGCGGGAGTGTACAATGAGCAGTTCTTC
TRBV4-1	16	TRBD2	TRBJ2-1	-	CASSQERVAGVDEQFF	TGCGCCAGCAGCCAAGAGAGGGTAGCGGGAGTTGATGAGCAGTTCTTC
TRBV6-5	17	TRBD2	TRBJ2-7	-	CASSYSNLAGGPGEQYF	TGTGCCAGCAGTTACTCGAATTTAGCGGGAGGGCCGGGGGAGCAGTACTTC
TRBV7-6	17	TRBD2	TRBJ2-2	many	CASSLAGGGAPAGELFF	TGTGCCAGCAGCTTAGCGGGCGGGGGGGCCCCCGCCGGGGAGCTGTTTTTT
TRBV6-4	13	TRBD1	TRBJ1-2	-	CASSAGQGYGYTF	TGTGCCAGCAGTGCGGGACAGGGTTATGGCTACACCTTC
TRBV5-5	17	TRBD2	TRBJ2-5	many	CASSFFAAGRIQETQYF	TGTGCCAGCAGCTTCTTCGCAGCGGGACGAATCCAAGAGACCCAGTACTTC
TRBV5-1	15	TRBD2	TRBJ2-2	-	CASSSRPSGKLWLFF	TGCGCCAGCAGCTCCAGGCCCAGCGGGAAATTATGGCTGTTTTTT
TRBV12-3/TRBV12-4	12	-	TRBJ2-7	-	CASSVQEYEQYF	TGTGCCAGCAGTGTACAGGAATACGAGCAGTACTTC
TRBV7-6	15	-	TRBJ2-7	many	CASTYSAGAFYEQYF	TGTGCCAGCACCTACTCGGCAGGGGCTTTCTACGAGCAGTACTTC
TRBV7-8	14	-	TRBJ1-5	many	CASSLEGVRQPQHF	TGTGCCAGCAGCTTAGAAGGGGTGAGACAGCCCCAGCATTTT